These T cell receptor beta chains were read from a single sample in a study of T-cell reconstitution after alpha-beta-depleted transplantation in children. TCRdb reprocessed the PCR reads with MiXCR, giving one entry per CDR3 protein. The profile covers a few hundred thousand distinct CDR3 sequences, with about a tenth appearing a single time and roughly 5% taken by the ten largest. Sequencing used PBMCs from the stem cell graft donor, obtained from the stem cell graft. The receptors shown here come from a human donor who donated a stem cell graft to a child with acute myeloid leukemia. Both conserved end residues are part of each CDR3. The D gene is left open where the match is weak. Not all rows give a size; the values are once, few, many and, for expanded clones, a class.

V	J	D	size	CDR3	DNA
TRBV9	TRBJ2-1	NA	few	CASSVADQYNEQFF	TGTGCCAGCAGCGTAGCGGACCAGTACAATGAGCAGTTCTTC
TRBV12-3/TRBV12-4	TRBJ2-7	NA	NA	CASSLGTPPYEQYF	TGTGCCAGCAGTTTGGGGACACCCCCCTACGAGCAGTACTTC
TRBV5-3	TRBJ1-4	NA	NA	CARIDRENEKLFF	TGTGCCAGAATTGACAGAGAAAATGAAAAACTGTTTTTT
TRBV15	TRBJ2-5	TRBD1	NA	CATSRDPGGFGETQYF	TGTGCCACCAGCAGAGATCCAGGGGGCTTCGGAGAGACCCAGTACTTC
TRBV5-1	TRBJ2-3	NA	few	CASSLDLAGRNTQYF	TGCGCCAGCAGCTTGGATTTGGCGGGCCGGAATACGCAGTATTTT
TRBV10-3	TRBJ1-1	NA	NA	CAISASVTGNTEAFF	TGTGCCATCAGTGCGTCAGTGACAGGGAACACTGAAGCTTTCTTT
TRBV6-2/TRBV6-3	TRBJ2-7	NA	few	CASRSPYEQYF	TGTGCCAGCAGATCTCCGTACGAGCAGTACTTC
TRBV20-1	TRBJ1-5	TRBD1	few	CSASAPGGSNQPQHF	TGCAGTGCATCAGCCCCAGGGGGAAGCAATCAGCCCCAGCATTTT
TRBV29-1	TRBJ2-3	NA	NA	CSVEGHTGYETDTEYF	TGCAGCGTTGAAGGGCACACAGGGTATGAGACAGATACGGAGTATTTT
TRBV7-2	TRBJ2-3	TRBD1	many	CASSTRQGRSVTDTQYF	TGTGCCAGCAGCACTCGACAGGGGCGATCAGTCACAGATACGCAGTATTTT
TRBV9	TRBJ2-7	TRBD2	many	CASSVGLAGVSEQYF	TGTGCCAGCAGCGTAGGACTAGCGGGAGTTTCCGAGCAGTACTTC
TRBV10-3	TRBJ2-2	NA	many	CAIKRGTGELFF	TGTGCCATCAAAAGGGGGACCGGGGAGCTGTTTTTT
TRBV29-1	TRBJ2-2	NA	NA	CSAHRGLTGELFF	TGCAGCGCTCACCGGGGCCTCACCGGGGAGCTGTTTTTT
TRBV15	TRBJ1-5	NA	few	CATSRGQANNQPQHF	TGTGCCACCAGCAGAGGTCAGGCAAACAATCAGCCCCAGCATTTT
TRBV20-1	TRBJ2-7	NA	many	CSARTIGRWASAYEQYF	TGCAGTGCTAGAACCATAGGCCGTTGGGCGTCGGCCTACGAGCAGTACTTC
TRBV6-1	TRBJ2-7	TRBD2	few	CASSKYGTSGAYEQYF	TGTGCCAGCAGTAAGTACGGGACTAGCGGGGCCTACGAGCAGTACTTC
TRBV19	TRBJ2-4	TRBD2	NA	CASSSGLAGPSYKNIQYF	TGTGCCAGTAGTAGTGGTCTAGCGGGACCCTCCTACAAAAACATTCAGTACTTC
TRBV20-1	TRBJ2-3	NA	NA	CSAPMLGNTDTQYF	TGCAGTGCACCAATGCTAGGAAACACAGATACGCAGTATTTT
TRBV5-1	TRBJ1-5	NA	NA	CASSPQTGSQPQHF	TGCGCCAGCAGCCCACAAACAGGCAGCCAGCCCCAGCATTTT
TRBV5-1	TRBJ2-1	TRBD2	many	CASSALAGGWFF	TGCGCCAGCAGCGCGCTAGCGGGAGGCTGGTTCTTC
TRBV6-2/TRBV6-3	TRBJ1-1	TRBD1	NA	CASRSTGGMNTEAFF	TGTGCCAGCAGAAGTACAGGGGGAATGAACACTGAAGCTTTCTTT
TRBV5-1	TRBJ2-7	NA	few	CASSFGRGGDEQYF	TGCGCCAGCAGCTTCGGCAGGGGAGGCGACGAGCAGTACTTC
TRBV20-1	TRBJ1-2	TRBD1	few	CSATTTGGHYGYTF	TGCAGTGCTACGACGACAGGGGGCCACTATGGCTACACCTTC
TRBV25-1	TRBJ2-1	NA	few	CASSGGVAYNEQFF	TGTGCCAGCAGTGGGGGGGTTGCCTACAATGAGCAGTTCTTC
TRBV2	TRBJ2-3	NA	few	CASQGSTDTQYF	TGTGCCAGCCAAGGGAGCACAGATACGCAGTATTTT
TRBV6-2/TRBV6-3	TRBJ1-2	NA	few	CASSYIRTVPPSVAF	TGTGCCAGCAGTTACATCCGGACGGTACCCCCCTCTGTCGCCTTC
TRBV7-7	TRBJ2-2	TRBD2	few	CASSLGTSGRNTGELFF	TGTGCTAGCAGCTTGGGGACTAGCGGGAGAAACACCGGGGAGCTGTTTTTT
TRBV20-1	TRBJ2-3	NA	NA	CSASGSSDTQYF	TGCAGTGCTAGCGGTTCCTCGGATACGCAGTATTTT
TRBV12-3/TRBV12-4	TRBJ1-6	NA	few	CASSLGGSSYNSPLHF	TGTGCCAGCAGTCTCGGGGGATCCTCCTATAATTCACCCCTCCACTTT
TRBV5-4	TRBJ2-1	TRBD2	NA	CASSPLGAGDEQFF	TGTGCCAGCAGCCCCCTCGGAGCGGGAGATGAGCAGTTCTTC
TRBV20-1	TRBJ2-3	NA	NA	CSARDGDTQYF	TGCAGTGCTAGGGACGGAGATACGCAGTATTTT
TRBV20-1	TRBJ2-5	NA	NA	CSARDPGAGRNQETQYF	TGCAGTGCTAGAGATCCGGGGGCGGGCCGAAACCAAGAGACCCAGTACTTC
TRBV27	TRBJ2-3	NA	many	CASSPRGWSTDTQYF	TGTGCCAGCAGTCCCAGGGGCTGGAGCACAGATACGCAGTATTTT
TRBV20-1	TRBJ2-3	TRBD2	NA	CSASQTSGSATDTQYF	TGCAGTGCTAGCCAGACTAGCGGGTCTGCCACAGATACGCAGTATTTT
TRBV29-1	TRBJ1-6	NA	few	CSVECQDSYNSPLHF	TGCAGCGTTGAGTGCCAGGACTCCTATAATTCACCCCTCCACTTT
TRBV7-6	TRBJ2-1	TRBD2	many	CASSLASGGGVEQFF	TGTGCCAGCAGCTTAGCTAGCGGGGGAGGGGTTGAGCAGTTCTTC
TRBV5-1	TRBJ2-1	TRBD2	NA	CATSTGLAAGGQFF	TGCGCCACCTCAACGGGACTAGCCGCCGGGGGGCAGTTCTTC
TRBV10-3	TRBJ1-3	NA	NA	CATVQGAGNTIYF	TGTGCCACAGTACAGGGCGCTGGAAACACCATATATTTT
TRBV5-1	TRBJ2-5	NA	NA	CASSQLGRSQETQYF	TGCGCCAGCAGCCAATTAGGACGTAGCCAAGAGACCCAGTACTTC
TRBV5-1	TRBJ2-1	NA	few	CASSLAGAWEQFF	TGCGCCAGCAGCTTGGCCGGGGCGTGGGAGCAGTTCTTC
TRBV10-1	TRBJ2-2	NA	few	CASSASGGLNTGELFF	TGCGCCAGCAGTGCTTCGGGGGGCCTCAACACCGGGGAGCTGTTTTTT
TRBV20-1	TRBJ1-2	NA	many	CSATPGEGYTF	TGCAGTGCTACCCCAGGAGAAGGCTACACCTTC
TRBV5-5	TRBJ2-3	NA	NA	CASSLSRLGAGRTDTQYF	TGTGCCAGCAGCTTGTCCCGCCTAGGGGCAGGACGCACAGATACGCAGTATTTT
TRBV20-1	TRBJ2-3	TRBD2	many	CSAEGLAGGGTSTDTQYF	TGCAGTGCGGAGGGGCTAGCGGGGGGGGGTACTAGCACAGATACGCAGTATTTT
TRBV29-1	TRBJ2-3	NA	many	CSVVQGLLDTQYF	TGCAGCGTTGTGCAGGGTCTCTTGGATACGCAGTATTTT
TRBV9	TRBJ1-2	NA	many	CASSAPGTPQYGYTF	TGTGCCAGCAGCGCCCCGGGAACTCCCCAGTATGGCTACACCTTC
TRBV4-1	TRBJ2-3	NA	NA	CASSHLPSPDTQYF	TGCGCCAGCAGCCACCTCCCGTCACCAGATACGCAGTATTTT
TRBV6-5	TRBJ1-1	NA	few	CASSNRANTEAFF	TGTGCCAGCAGTAACAGGGCGAACACTGAAGCTTTCTTT
TRBV27	TRBJ2-3	TRBD2	few	CASTTLAGLDTQYF	TGTGCCAGCACAACCCTAGCGGGATTGGATACGCAGTATTTT
TRBV20-1	TRBJ2-1	NA	few	CSARQRASYNEQFF	TGCAGTGCTAGGCAGCGGGCCTCCTACAATGAGCAGTTCTTC
TRBV4-2	TRBJ1-5	TRBD1	NA	CASSQGQGPDKPQHF	TGTGCCAGCAGCCAGGGACAGGGGCCAGATAAGCCCCAGCATTTT
TRBV7-9	TRBJ2-1	TRBD1	few	CASSLWGQNYNEQFF	TGTGCCAGCAGCTTATGGGGACAGAACTACAATGAGCAGTTCTTC
TRBV20-1	TRBJ1-2	NA	NA	CSALGGTNYGYTF	TGCAGTGCCTTGGGTGGGACTAACTATGGCTACACCTTC
TRBV7-2	TRBJ2-3	NA	many	CASSPRDSSTDTQYF	TGTGCCAGCAGCCCCCGAGACTCGAGCACAGATACGCAGTATTTT